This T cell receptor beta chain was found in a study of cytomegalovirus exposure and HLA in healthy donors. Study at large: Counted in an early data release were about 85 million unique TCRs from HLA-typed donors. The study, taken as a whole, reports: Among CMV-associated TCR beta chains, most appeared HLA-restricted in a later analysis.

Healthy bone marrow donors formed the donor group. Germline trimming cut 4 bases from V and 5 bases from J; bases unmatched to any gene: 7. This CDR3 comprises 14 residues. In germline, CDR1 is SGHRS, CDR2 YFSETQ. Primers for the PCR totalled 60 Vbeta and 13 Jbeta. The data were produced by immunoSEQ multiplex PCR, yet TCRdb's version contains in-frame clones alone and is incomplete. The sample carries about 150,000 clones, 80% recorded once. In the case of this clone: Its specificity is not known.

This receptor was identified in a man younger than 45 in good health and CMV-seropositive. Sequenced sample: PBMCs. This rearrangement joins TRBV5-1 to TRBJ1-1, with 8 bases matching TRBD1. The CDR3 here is CASSLGQVQTEAFF. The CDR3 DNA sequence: TGCGCCAGCAGCCTGGGACAGGTCCAAACTGAAGCTTTCTTT.